Listed here are 21 T cell receptor beta chains from one sample, sequenced in a study of cytomegalovirus exposure and HLA in healthy donors. PCR primers comprised 60 Vbeta and 13 Jbeta primers. Profiled with immunoSEQ multiplex PCR; TCRdb holds only in-frame clones, not every one. This table holds nearly 95,000 clones, approximately 63% found once. The sample consisted of PBMCs. These TCRs come from a woman aged 30 to 39 in good health and CMV-seronegative.

In DNA, the CDR3 is TGCGCCAGCAGCTTGGCCACCGCTATGGATGAGCAGTTCTTC. Amino acids: CASSLATAMDEQFF. The rearrangement joins TRBV5-1 to TRBJ2-1; D unresolved. Per germline, CDR1 SGHRS and CDR2 YFSETQ. The V and J ends lost 0 bases and 8 bases respectively, with 12 bases between them. The CDR3 extends over 14 amino acids.

The chain recombines TRBV5-8 with TRBJ2-3, with a tentative D call TRBD1 (6 bases). The germline gives CDR1 SGHTS, CDR2 YDEGEE. The V end was cut by 4 bases, the J end by 1 base, with 10 bases between. This CDR3 is 14 amino acids long. As DNA, the CDR3 is TGTGCCAGCAGCCTGGACAGTGGCACAGATACGCAGTATTTT. Translating it yields CASSLDSGTDTQYF.

This clone was seen a few times. The rearrangement uses TRBV6-6 and TRBJ2-7; 7 bases align to TRBD1. Trimming cost V 10 bases and J 3 bases; bases outside gene matches: 18. Germline CDR1 reads MNHNY; CDR2 reads SVGAGI (reference sequence). The CDR3 length is 16 residues. CDR3 sequence: CATRGTGTAANYEQYF. In DNA form, the CDR3 reads TGTGCCACCCGAGGTACCGGGACAGCGGCTAACTACGAGCAGTACTTC.

The chain combines TRBV2 with TRBJ2-7, with 9 bases identical to TRBD2. The V segment lost 5 bases and the J segment 6 bases; nucleotides outside the gene matches: 11. The V gene's germline CDR1 is SNHLY and CDR2 FYNNEI. The CDR3 is 15 amino acids. The CDR3 reads CASSTRTSEWSEQYF. The CDR3, as DNA: TGTGCCAGCAGTACGAGGACTAGCGAGTGGTCCGAGCAGTACTTC. Full variable domain (rest looked up from reference TRBV2 and TRBJ2-7): EPEVTQTPSHQVTQMGQEVILRCVPISNHLYFYWYRQILGQKVEFLVSFYNNEISEKSEIFDDQFSVERPDGSNFTLKIRSTKLEDSAMYFCASSTRTSEWSEQYFGPGTRLTVT.

The chain couples TRBV19 to TRBJ1-2; 8 positions agree with TRBD1. This CDR3 is 13 amino acids long. Trimming took 6 bases from V and 3 from J; bases not matched to a gene: 3. Germline V gives CDR1 LNHDA, CDR2 SQIVND (reference sequence). As DNA, the CDR3 is TGTGCCAGTAGCGAACAGGGGGACTATGGCTACACCTTC. Residues: CASSEQGDYGYTF.

The chain joins TRBV28 to TRBJ2-3, with 7 bases aligning to TRBD1. The ends lost 10 bases at V and 2 bases at J; junction bases unmatched: 6. This CDR3 comprises 13 residues. CDR1 is MDHEN, CDR2 SYDVKM, per germline. Written as DNA, the CDR3 is TGTGCCACGAGGGACAGTAACACAGATACGCAGTATTTT. Translation gives CATRDSNTDTQYF.

The V gene is TRBV7-3, the J gene TRBJ2-1; D perhaps matches TRBD2 (6 bases). Germline CDR1 SGHTA, CDR2 FQGTGA. V was shortened by 1 base and J by 1 base, with 8 bases between the two germline ends. The CDR3 covers 15 residues. In DNA, the CDR3 is TGTGCCAGCAGCTTAATGCGGGGTTCCTACAATGAGCAGTTCTTC. It yields the protein CASSLMRGSYNEQFF.

The chain uses TRBV6-1 and TRBJ1-5; 9 bases fit TRBD1. This CDR3 region has 13 residues. V was pared by 8 bases and J by 3 bases, with 2 bases of the junction left unmatched. Germline V lookup: CDR1 MNHNS, CDR2 SASEGT. The CDR3 sequence: CASGTGLNQPQHF. CDR3 sequence (DNA): TGTGCCAGCGGGACAGGGCTCAATCAGCCCCAGCATTTT.

The gene calls are TRBV5-6 and TRBJ2-1, with 7 bases lining up with TRBD2. The CDR3 is 16 amino acids. Germline-derived CDR1 and CDR2 are SGHDT and YYEEEE. Trimming removed 4 bases from V and 5 bases from J; junction bases left unmatched: 12. In nucleotides, the CDR3 is TGTGCCAGCAGCGGGCTTTGGGGAGGGAGTGACAATGAGCAGTTCTTC. Its protein product is CASSGLWGGSDNEQFF. Filled out from reference TRBV5-6 and TRBJ2-1, the complete variable domain reads DAGVTQSPTHLIKTRGQQVTLRCSPKSGHDTVSWYQQALGQGPQFIFQYYEEEERQRGNFPDRFSGHQFPNYSSELNVNALLLGDSALYLCASSGLWGGSDNEQFFGPGTRLTVL.

Regarding this clone: This same CDR3 is encoded by further DNA sequences in the sample. This chain's CDR3 is CASSSGVQPQHF. The CDR3 bases are TGTGCCAGCAGCTCGGGGGTGCAGCCCCAGCATTTT. This sequence joins TRBV28 and TRBJ1-5, with a tentative D call TRBD1 (5 bases). Trimming removed 6 bases from V and 7 bases from J, with 10 bases in between. The V gene's germline CDR1 is MDHEN and CDR2 SYDVKM. The CDR3 is made up of 12 amino acids.

The chain links TRBV6-5 to TRBJ1-3; TRBD1 agrees at 9 bases. The CDR3 has 14 amino acids. Germline loops: CDR1 MNHEY, CDR2 SVGAGI. J was trimmed by 3 bases and V by 5 bases; bases with no gene match: 2. CDR3 loop: CASSRDRVGNTIYF. The CDR3 DNA reads TGTGCCAGCAGTAGGGACAGGGTTGGAAACACCATATATTTT.

This chain uses TRBV6-4 with TRBJ1-6, with TRBD1 matching 8 bases. CDR1 and CDR2 from the germline V gene are MRHNA and SNTAGT. Losses at the gene ends were 2 bases for V and 6 bases for J; bases not matched to a gene: 3. The CDR3 totals 15 residues. Here the CDR3 DNA reads TGTGCCAGCAGTGACGCTGGACAGGGTAATTCACCCCTCCACTTT. Residues: CASSDAGQGNSPLHF.

The V gene is TRBV10-1, the J gene TRBJ2-7; D possibly corresponds to TRBD2 (6 bases). CDR1 is WNHNN and CDR2 is SYGVQD in the germline V gene (reference sequence). Trimming stripped 2 bases from V and 4 bases from J, with 6 bases between. The CDR3 loop spans 12 amino acids. The DNA for the CDR3 is TGCGCCAGCAGTGAGGGGGGGTACGAGCAGTACTTC. This translates into CASSEGGYEQYF.

The rearrangement links TRBV7-9 to TRBJ2-7, with TRBD1 identical over 7 bases. Germline CDR1 is SEHNR and CDR2 is FQNEAQ (reference sequence). This CDR3 region has 14 residues. V trimming: 5 bases; J trimming: 1 base; junction bases outside the gene matches: 5. CDR3: CASSPRQGSYEQYF. For the CDR3, the DNA is TGTGCCAGCAGCCCCCGACAGGGTTCCTACGAGCAGTACTTC.

This clone was seen a handful of times. Written as DNA, the CDR3 is TGCGCCAGCAGCCAAGACCCCGGTGGCGAGCAGTACTTC. Translation gives CASSQDPGGEQYF. The chain recombines TRBV4-1 with TRBJ2-7; D remains ambiguous. This CDR3 contains 13 residues. Trimming cost V 0 bases and J 6 bases, with 9 bases left between them. Germline CDR1 and CDR2: MGHRA and YSYEKL.

This chain links TRBV10-3 with TRBJ2-7, with 7 nucleotides matching TRBD1. Germline V lookup: CDR1 ENHRY, CDR2 SYGVKD. The CDR3 runs 14 residues. With V trimmed by 4 bases and J by 5 bases, 8 bases remained unmatched. The CDR3 is CAISVGTVKDEQYF. As DNA, the CDR3 is TGTGCCATCAGTGTAGGGACAGTAAAAGACGAGCAGTACTTC.

The V gene is TRBV11-2, the J gene TRBJ2-7; the match to TRBD1 covers 8 bases. This CDR3 is 17 amino acids long. Germline CDR1 reads SGHAT; CDR2 reads FQNNGV. V lost 1 base and J lost 1; bases outside the gene matches: 9. CDR3 sequence (DNA): TGTGCCAGCAGCTTAGGCTTGTGGACAGGGAGTTCCTACGAGCAGTACTTC. The encoded protein is CASSLGLWTGSSYEQYF.

This clone appeared many times. V and J are TRBV27 and TRBJ1-1; perhaps TRBD1 as D (5 bases). CDR1 is MNHEY and CDR2 is SMNVEV in the germline V gene (reference sequence). There are 13 residues in the CDR3. V dropped 3 bases and J dropped 6 bases, with 11 bases sitting between them. The CDR3 region is CASSLAGVAEAFF. DNA of the CDR3: TGTGCCAGCAGTTTGGCGGGGGTTGCTGAAGCTTTCTTT.

This clone came up a few times. The CDR3 sequence is CASKKRGQSYGYTF. The CDR3 coding sequence is TGTGCCAGCAAAAAGAGGGGACAGAGCTATGGCTACACCTTC. The chain has TRBV6-5 and TRBJ1-2; 7 bases are a match to TRBD1. Germline loops: CDR1 MNHEY, CDR2 SVGAGI. The CDR3 is 14 residues long. Losses at the gene ends were 7 bases for V and 4 bases for J; bases not matched to a gene: 9.

V and J are TRBV14 and TRBJ1-1, with D perhaps matching TRBD1 (6 bases). V dropped 5 bases and J dropped 0 bases, with 10 bases sitting between them. This CDR3 has 14 residues. Germline V gene sequence: CDR1 SGHDN, CDR2 FVKESK. CDR3 coding DNA: TGTGCCAGCAGCTATACAGGGTTGAACACTGAAGCTTTCTTT. This codes for CASSYTGLNTEAFF.

V and J are TRBV9 and TRBJ2-3; 7 nucleotides match TRBD1. Unmatched junction bases numbered 14, after V lost 4 bases and J lost 6 bases. The CDR3 contains 16 residues. Per germline, CDR1 SGDLS and CDR2 YYNGEE. CDR3 protein: CASSSKPDRAGDTQYF. The CDR3 region has the DNA TGTGCCAGCAGCTCCAAACCCGACAGGGCGGGTGATACGCAGTATTTT. The complete variable domain, with remaining parts taken from reference TRBV9 and TRBJ2-3, reads DSGVTQTPKHLITATGQRVTLRCSPRSGDLSVYWYQQSLDQGLQFLIQYYNGEERAKGNILERFSAQQFPDLHSELNLSSLELGDSALYFCASSSKPDRAGDTQYFGPGTRLTVL.